This TCR beta chain came from a study of OX40 agonist ivuxolimab in advanced cancers. Overall study context: Eligibility rules accepted prior anti-PD-1, anti-PD-L1 or anti-CTLA-4 therapy, and roughly 42% had some.

Study observations and caveats: Some patients without response likewise showed low normalized clonal expansion. In general, CD8+ T cells held more expanded clones than CD4+ did, on average.

Regarding this clone: Its target is unknown.

Germline V gene data show CDR1 as MDHEN and CDR2 as SYDVKM. With 6 bases removed from V and 0 bases from J, the gap between germline ends came to 11 bases. CDR3 length: 14 amino acids. Clones were read by immunoSEQ multiplex PCR, and TCRdb kept only the in-frame ones, dropping some. The sample lists around 79,000 clones, about 90% seen once, with approximately 4% in the top ten. This receptor was identified in an adult with an advanced solid tumor such as melanoma, head and neck, liver or kidney cancer. The sample here was CD4+ or CD8+ T cells sorted from blood, taken in a trial of the OX40 agonist ivuxolimab. The rearrangement links TRBV28 to TRBJ1-2; D is unclear. The CDR3, as DNA: TGTGCCAGCAGCTTCAGTGAAGCTAACTATGGCTACACCTTC. Its protein is CASSFSEANYGYTF.